A selection of T cell receptor beta chains follows, all from one sample in a study of molecular identifiers for immune sequencing clone quantification. TCRdb ran MiXCR on the PCR reads and lists one entry per CDR3 protein. This table has approximately 500,000 distinct CDR3 sequences, 25% appearing once. The sample consisted of naive CD8+ T cells from blood, with Jurkat cell RNA spiked in. These receptors were taken from a human donor in good health. Some libraries in this study had Jurkat cell RNA spiked in. Each CDR3 is given with its conserved first and last residue. The D gene is left open where the match is weak. The size field is filled for only some rows; it gives once, few, many or a size class.

>TRBV5-3|TRBJ1-2|.|TRBD1
CASSGWTGHDYGYTF
TGTGCCAGCAGCGGGTGGACAGGGCATGACTATGGCTACACCTTC
>TRBV7-9|TRBJ2-6|many|.
CASSLETTGANVLTF
TGTGCCAGCAGCTTAGAAACTACTGGGGCCAACGTCCTGACTTTC
>TRBV6-2/TRBV6-3|TRBJ2-2|.|.
CTSSHIRYTGELFF
TGTACCAGCAGTCACATTAGGTACACCGGGGAGCTGTTTTTT
>TRBV9|TRBJ2-2|.|TRBD2
CASSLPSRGGLTGELFF
TGTGCCAGCAGCCTCCCTTCGCGGGGGGGCCTAACCGGGGAGCTGTTTTTT
>TRBV13|TRBJ2-7|.|.
CASSVYRDKQYF
TGTGCCAGCAGCGTGTACCGGGACAAGCAGTACTTC
>TRBV5-6|TRBJ2-7|many|.
CASSLGGGSSYEQYF
TGTGCCAGCAGCTTGGGCGGAGGAAGCTCCTACGAGCAGTACTTC
>TRBV10-3|TRBJ1-2|.|.
CAISESSGALHGYTF
TGTGCCATCAGTGAGTCGTCAGGGGCGCTCCATGGCTACACCTTC
>TRBV19|TRBJ1-2|few|.
CASNSDTSNYGYTF
TGTGCCAGTAACTCGGACACATCTAACTATGGCTACACCTTC
>TRBV28|TRBJ2-7|.|.
CASRSSSEQYF
TGTGCCAGCAGGTCTAGTAGCGAGCAGTACTTC
>TRBV7-9|TRBJ2-1|.|.
CASSSLGSESHEQFF
TGTGCCAGCAGCTCCCTTGGTAGCGAGAGTCATGAGCAGTTCTTC
>TRBV6-6|TRBJ2-1|few|.
CASSRRTDVWVDEQFF
TGTGCCAGCAGTAGAAGGACAGACGTCTGGGTCGATGAGCAGTTCTTC
>TRBV4-1|TRBJ2-5|.|.
CASSRGGQGKSETQCF
TGCGCCAGCAGCCGCGGGGGCCAAGGGAAGTCGGAGACCCAGTGCTTC
>TRBV20-1|TRBJ1-1|few|TRBD1
CSARDQGAGTEAFF
TGCAGTGCTAGAGATCAGGGGGCTGGCACTGAAGCTTTCTTT
>TRBV11-1|TRBJ2-7|many|.
CASSLGLIAPEEQYF
TGTGCCAGCAGCTTAGGGCTTATTGCCCCTGAGGAGCAGTACTTC
>TRBV7-9|TRBJ1-3|many|.
CASSPLDSGNTIYF
TGTGCCAGCAGCCCGTTGGACTCTGGAAACACCATATATTTT
>TRBV20-1|TRBJ1-1|.|.
CSARERAGFFNTEAFF
TGCAGTGCTAGAGAGCGAGCTGGATTTTTTAACACTGAAGCTTTCTTT
>TRBV10-1|TRBJ2-7|few|.
CASSDSGAGEQYF
TGCGCCAGCAGTGACTCGGGAGCGGGTGAGCAGTACTTC
>TRBV7-9|TRBJ1-4|.|TRBD1
CASSSRDSLSTNEKLFF
TGTGCCAGCAGCTCCCGGGACAGCCTCTCGACTAATGAAAAACTGTTTTTT
>TRBV25-1|TRBJ2-7|.|.
CVSSESGLIAYEQYF
TGTGTCAGCAGTGAATCCGGACTTATAGCCTACGAGCAGTACTTC
>TRBV12-3/TRBV12-4|TRBJ1-2|many|.
CASSFAPGHSYGYTF
TGTGCCAGCAGTTTTGCCCCGGGACACTCCTATGGCTACACCTTC
>TRBV25-1|TRBJ2-7|.|.
CASSEPGGSSYEQYF
TGTGCCAGCAGTGAACCCGGTGGGAGCAGCTACGAGCAGTACTTC
>TRBV6-1|TRBJ1-1|few|.
CASKFWTANTEAFF
TGTGCCAGCAAGTTTTGGACAGCGAACACTGAAGCTTTCTTT
>TRBV4-3|TRBJ2-6|.|.
CASSQDLASGANVLTF
TGCGCCAGCAGCCAAGATTTGGCGTCTGGGGCCAACGTCCTGACTTTC
>TRBV5-6|TRBJ2-7|many|.
CASSLDLPGVAYEQYF
TGTGCCAGCAGCTTGGATTTGCCAGGGGTCGCCTACGAGCAGTACTTC
>TRBV5-1|TRBJ2-1|.|TRBD2
CARSLGLAGGAYNEQFF
TGCGCCCGCAGCCTGGGACTAGCGGGGGGGGCCTACAATGAGCAGTTCTTC
>TRBV7-9|TRBJ2-2|many|.
CASSFQANTGELFF
TGTGCCAGCAGCTTCCAGGCGAACACCGGGGAGCTGTTTTTT
>TRBV6-5|TRBJ2-5|few|.
CASKGQTQETQYF
TGTGCCAGTAAAGGGCAGACCCAAGAGACCCAGTACTTC
>TRBV6-2/TRBV6-3|TRBJ1-1|.|TRBD1
CASSYLQGAFNTEAFF
TGTGCCAGCAGTTATTTGCAGGGGGCTTTCAACACTGAAGCTTTCTTT
>TRBV5-4|TRBJ2-6|.|.
CGSSFGPSGANVLTF
TGTGGCAGCAGCTTCGGGCCTTCCGGGGCCAACGTCCTGACTTTC
>TRBV2|TRBJ1-1|many|.
CASSDGGMGRMNTEAFF
TGTGCCAGCAGTGATGGGGGGATGGGACGGATGAACACTGAAGCTTTCTTT
>TRBV7-2|TRBJ2-3|.|.
CASRPRGGDTQYF
TGTGCCAGCCGCCCAAGGGGAGGTGATACGCAGTATTTT
>TRBV30|TRBJ2-5|few|.
CAWSVLGSGETQYF
TGTGCCTGGAGTGTCTTGGGGTCCGGGGAGACCCAGTACTTC
>TRBV7-9|TRBJ1-1|many|TRBD1
CASSRQGLTEAFF
TGTGCCAGCAGCCGACAGGGATTAACTGAAGCTTTCTTT
>TRBV9|TRBJ2-3|few|TRBD1
CASSVEGATDTQYF
TGTGCCAGCAGCGTAGAGGGGGCCACAGATACGCAGTATTTT
>TRBV29-1|TRBJ2-7|.|.
CSVGEGGTYEQYF
TGCAGCGTCGGTGAAGGGGGGACCTACGAGCAGTACTTC
>TRBV10-3|TRBJ2-7|.|.
CATNGDSRQSSYEQYF
TGTGCCACAAACGGAGACAGTCGGCAATCCTCCTACGAGCAGTACTTC
>TRBV19|TRBJ1-2|few|.
CASSPGVAYGYTF
TGTGCCAGTAGTCCCGGGGTCGCGTATGGCTACACCTTC